The 15 T cell receptor beta chains presented below share a single source sample, sequenced in a study of beta chain features in type 1 diabetes. Expressed TCRB transcripts got sequenced, as all isolated RNA was reverse transcribed. Profiling relied on immunoSEQ multiplex PCR, and the TCRdb table lists in-frame clones only, not all of them. The sample shows under 900,000 clones, 17% of them seen only once. Sequenced input: naive CD4+ T cells from blood. All receptors derive from a young woman in good health.

This clone was detected only a few times. V usage is TRBV4-1 and J usage is TRBJ1-3; D is uncertain. The germline gives CDR1 MGHRA, CDR2 YSYEKL. Trimming shortened V by 0 bases and J by 0 bases, and 9 bases separated the two germline ends. CDR3 length equals 16 residues. CDR3 in amino acids: CASSQDPYISGNTIYF. DNA of the CDR3: TGCGCCAGCAGCCAAGACCCGTACATCTCTGGAAACACCATATATTTT.

This clone was seen more than once but under ten times. The chain carries TRBV7-8 and TRBJ2-3; TRBD1 matches at 7 bases. Trimming removed 3 bases from V and 3 bases from J; junction bases left unmatched: 21. Germline assignment: CDR1 SGHVS and CDR2 FQNEAQ. This CDR3 has 20 residues. CDR3 DNA: TGTGCCAGCAGCTTCCTCATGATCTACCGGAAAAAACAGGGGACAGATACGCAGTATTTT. Translating gives CASSFLMIYRKKQGTDTQYF. Based on the CDR3 plus reference TRBV7-8 and TRBJ2-3, the full variable domain is GAGVSQSPRYKVAKRGQDVALRCDPISGHVSLFWYQQALGQGPEFLTYFQNEAQLDKSGLPSDRFFAERPEGSVSTLKIQRTQQEDSAVYLCASSFLMIYRKKQGTDTQYFGPGTRLTVL.

Only a few counts were recorded for this clone. The V call is TRBV28, the J call TRBJ2-7; 7 bases align to TRBD2. The germline CDR1 and CDR2 sequences are MDHEN and SYDVKM. The CDR3 is made up of 16 amino acids. The trim removed 5 bases at V and 5 bases at J, leaving 15 bases unmatched. CDR3 nucleotide sequence: TGTGCCAGCAGTCCCGCATGGGCGGGAGCGCCCAACGAGCAGTACTTC. It is translated as CASSPAWAGAPNEQYF.

This clone was seen a handful of times. The CDR3 DNA follows: TGTGCCAGCTCACCAGGACAGGTCTACGAGCAGTACTTC. It encodes CASSPGQVYEQYF. J is TRBJ2-7 and V is TRBV18; 7 bases line up with TRBD1. The CDR3 contains 13 residues. Per germline, CDR1 KGHSH and CDR2 LQKENI. The V segment lost 2 bases and the J segment 3 bases; nucleotides outside the gene matches: 1.

There are a few counts of this clone. The J gene is TRBJ2-5, the V gene TRBV6-1; 11 bases align to TRBD2. Germline-derived CDR1 and CDR2 are MNHNS and SASEGT. The CDR3 runs 14 residues. The junction had 0 bases not matched to a gene; V was cut back by 1 base and J by 5 bases. CDR3 bases: TGTGCCAGCAGTGAAGTAGCGGGAGGGGAGACCCAGTACTTC. This encodes CASSEVAGGETQYF.

This clone was seen only a few times. The chain recombines TRBV4-2 with TRBJ2-1; no firm D call. The germline V gene has CDR1 LGHNA and CDR2 YNFKEQ. The CDR3 has 15 amino acids. Between the trimmed V and J ends, which lost 0 bases and 6 bases, there was a span of 12 bases. CDR3 in amino acids: CASSQDRRSINEQFF. CDR3 sequence (DNA): TGTGCCAGCAGCCAAGATCGTCGAAGTATCAATGAGCAGTTCTTC.

This clone was detected only a few times. V gene TRBV7-3 combines with J gene TRBJ2-2, with TRBD2 identical over 12 bases. V trimming: 4 bases; J trimming: 4 bases; junction bases outside the gene matches: 4. Germline V gene lookup returns CDR1 SGHTA and CDR2 FQGTGA. CDR3 length: 16 amino acids. CDR3 sequence: CASSSPTSGSTGELFF. CDR3 DNA: TGTGCCAGCAGCTCACCGACTAGCGGGAGCACCGGGGAGCTGTTTTTT.

V usage is TRBV5-6 and J usage is TRBJ2-1, with 7 bases matching TRBD2. After removal of 3 bases from V and 12 bases from J, the junction contained 3 bases not matched to a gene. Germline lookup yields CDR1 SGHDT and CDR2 YYEEEE. The CDR3 extends over 11 amino acids. The DNA for the CDR3 is TGTGCCAGCAGCTCGAGACTAGCGCAGTTCTTC. It yields the protein CASSSRLAQFF.

This clone has just a few counts. The chain couples TRBV12-5 to TRBJ2-3, with D perhaps TRBD2 (5 bases). This CDR3 spans 15 amino acids. Trimming took 6 bases from V and 9 from J, leaving 22 bases between them. Germline V CDR1 and CDR2: LGHNT, FRNRAP. The CDR3 loop reads CASGAGIHPDETQYF. CDR3 sequence (DNA): TGTGCTAGTGGGGCCGGGATCCACCCCGACGAAACGCAGTATTTT.

There are a few counts of this clone. V and J are TRBV14 and TRBJ1-3; D remains ambiguous. Germline-derived CDR1 and CDR2 are SGHDN and FVKESK. The CDR3 sequence is 14 residues long. Trimming removed 7 bases at V and 2 bases at J, with 12 bases between. CDR3 amino acids: CASNTAGAGNTIYF. CDR3 DNA: TGTGCCAGCAACACGGCCGGGGCTGGAAACACCATATATTTT.

The chain carries TRBV9 and TRBJ1-2, with no clear D. Trimming pared 2 bases from V and 6 bases from J, leaving 11 bases between. There are 13 residues in the CDR3. Per the germline V gene, CDR1 is SGDLS and CDR2 is YYNGEE. As DNA, the CDR3 is TGTGCCAGCAGCGTGAGCCGGGTGCATGGCTACACCTTC. Its protein is CASSVSRVHGYTF.

This clone was picked up a small number of times. The rearrangement joins TRBV28 to TRBJ2-5, with 11 bases identical to TRBD2. Germline V gene sequence: CDR1 MDHEN, CDR2 SYDVKM. The J segment lost 2 bases and the V segment lost 5 bases, leaving 7 bases of the junction unmatched. There are 16 residues in the CDR3. The DNA of the CDR3 is TGTGCCAGCAGTGCGGGGACTAGCGGAGATCAAGAGACCCAGTACTTC. It specifies CASSAGTSGDQETQYF. Drawing the rest from reference TRBV28 and TRBJ2-5, the complete variable domain is DVKVTQSSRYLVKRTGEKVFLECVQDMDHENMFWYRQDPGLGLRLIYFSYDVKMKEKGDIPEGYSVSREKKERFSLILESASTNQTSMYLCASSAGTSGDQETQYFGPGTRLLVL.

V usage is TRBV10-3 and J usage is TRBJ2-7; 13 nucleotides agree with TRBD2. The CDR3 spans 17 residues. CDR1 ENHRY and CDR2 SYGVKD come from the germline V gene. V was pared by 3 bases and J by 9 bases, with 14 bases of the junction left unmatched. The CDR3 spells CAISDPGLAGVSLGQYF. In DNA, the CDR3 is TGTGCCATCAGTGATCCTGGACTAGCGGGAGTATCGTTGGGGCAGTACTTC.

The gene calls are TRBV10-3 and TRBJ2-5, with a possible D match to TRBD2 (5 bases). Germline V gene lookup returns CDR1 ENHRY and CDR2 SYGVKD. V was pared by 5 bases and J by 5 bases, with 15 bases between. This CDR3 region has 14 residues. The chain's CDR3 is CAISSGGPRETQYF. The DNA of the CDR3 is TGTGCCATCAGTTCAGGAGGCCCCAGGGAGACCCAGTACTTC.

V usage is TRBV10-3 and J usage is TRBJ1-5; TRBD1 matches 9 bases. J lost 7 bases, V lost 8 bases, and 6 bases had no gene match. Germline CDR1 ENHRY, CDR2 SYGVKD. This CDR3 has 13 amino acids. CDR3 amino acids: CAIGDRVGQPQHF. The CDR3 DNA follows: TGTGCCATCGGGGACAGGGTCGGCCAGCCCCAGCATTTT.